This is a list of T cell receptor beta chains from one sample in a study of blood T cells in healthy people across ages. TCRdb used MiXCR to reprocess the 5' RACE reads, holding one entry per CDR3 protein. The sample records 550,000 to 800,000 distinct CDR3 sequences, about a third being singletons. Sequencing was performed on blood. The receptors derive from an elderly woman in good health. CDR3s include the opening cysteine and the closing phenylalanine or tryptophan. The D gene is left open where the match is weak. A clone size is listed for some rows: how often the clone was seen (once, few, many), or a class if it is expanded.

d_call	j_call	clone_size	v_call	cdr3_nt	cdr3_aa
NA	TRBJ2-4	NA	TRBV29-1	TGCAGCGTTGACAGGGGTTCAAAAGAGCAGTACTTC	CSVDRGSKEQYF
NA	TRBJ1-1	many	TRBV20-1	TGCAGTGCTAGAGAGGCGGTCGGGGCTGAAGCTTTCTTT	CSAREAVGAEAFF
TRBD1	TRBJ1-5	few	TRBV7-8	TGTGCCAGCAGCGACGACAGGGGGAATCAGCCCCAGCATTTT	CASSDDRGNQPQHF
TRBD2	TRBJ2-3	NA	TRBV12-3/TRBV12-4	TGTGCCAGCAGTTTAACAATAGGACTAGCGAGAGCAGATGCGCAGTATTTT	CASSLTIGLARADAQYF
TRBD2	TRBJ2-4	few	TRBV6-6	TGTGCCAGCAGGCCGGGACTAGAGCCTAACATTCAGTACTTC	CASRPGLEPNIQYF
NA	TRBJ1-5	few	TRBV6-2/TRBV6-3	NA	CASSSSIRANQPQHF
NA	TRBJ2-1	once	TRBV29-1	TGCATCGCCGCGTGGGAAACCCACAATGAGCAGTTCTTC	CIAAWETHNEQFF
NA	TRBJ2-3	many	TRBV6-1	TGTGCCAGCAGTGAAACCAGGGTCACGCAGTATTTT	CASSETRVTQYF
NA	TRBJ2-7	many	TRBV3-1	TGTGCCAGCAGCCTTCGCATCGGACAGCTTGTCTACGAGCAGTACTTC	CASSLRIGQLVYEQYF
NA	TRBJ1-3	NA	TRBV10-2	TGCGCCAGCAGTGAAGGAGACACCATATATTTT	CASSEGDTIYF
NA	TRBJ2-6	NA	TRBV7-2	TGTGCCAGCAGCTTATCCGGGGGGCACGCTTCTGGGGCCAACGTCCTGACTTTC	CASSLSGGHASGANVLTF
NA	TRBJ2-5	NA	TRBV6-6	TGTGCCAGCAGTGGGGCCGAGAAGACCCAGTACTTC	CASSGAEKTQYF